This TCR beta chain appears in the sequencing data of a study of blood T cell repertoires in COVID-19. At the level of the study: The samples span acute and convalescent COVID-19 from the United States, Italy and Spain.

As handled by the study authors: Reference gene primers were amplified, and this amplification served to estimate nucleated cell counts. Using immunoSEQ multiplex PCR, the repertoire was profiled, and TCRdb retains in-frame clones only, with some absent. V, J and clone size are those of that table, while D and trimming were read from the DNA. The sample lists around 340,000 clones; roughly nine tenths were seen once. Trimming took off 4 bases at V and 1 base at J, with 7 bases between the two ends. CDR1 is LNHDA, CDR2 SQIVND, per germline (reference sequence). The CDR3 contains 13 residues. This clone came up a few times. Other DNA sequences in the same sample also yield this CDR3.

The sequencing input was peripheral blood. The chain joins TRBV19 to TRBJ1-1; no clear D. This clonotype originated in a woman aged 55 to 70 with COVID-19, enrolled during active disease. CDR3 sequence: CASSNRGNTEAFF. The CDR3, as DNA: TGTGCCAGTAGTAACCGGGGGAACACTGAAGCTTTCTTT.